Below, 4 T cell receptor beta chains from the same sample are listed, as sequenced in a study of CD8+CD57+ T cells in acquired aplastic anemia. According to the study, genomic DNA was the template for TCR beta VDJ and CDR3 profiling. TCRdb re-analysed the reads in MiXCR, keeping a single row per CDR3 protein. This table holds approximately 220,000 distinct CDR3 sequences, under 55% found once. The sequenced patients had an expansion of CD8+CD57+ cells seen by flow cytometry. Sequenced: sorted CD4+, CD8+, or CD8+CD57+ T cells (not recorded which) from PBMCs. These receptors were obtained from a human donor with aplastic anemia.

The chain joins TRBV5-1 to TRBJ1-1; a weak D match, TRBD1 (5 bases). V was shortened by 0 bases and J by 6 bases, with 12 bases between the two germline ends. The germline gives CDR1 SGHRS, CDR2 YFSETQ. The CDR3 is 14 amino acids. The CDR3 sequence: CASSLGGMGAEAFF. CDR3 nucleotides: TGCGCCAGCAGCTTGGGGGGGATGGGCGCTGAAGCTTTCTTT.

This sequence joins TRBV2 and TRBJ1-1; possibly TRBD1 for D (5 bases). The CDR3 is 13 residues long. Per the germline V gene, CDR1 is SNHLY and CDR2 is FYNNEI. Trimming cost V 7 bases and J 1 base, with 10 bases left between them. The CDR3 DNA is TGTGCCAGCATGCTGGGGGGGAACACTGAAGCTTTCTTT. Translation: CASMLGGNTEAFF.

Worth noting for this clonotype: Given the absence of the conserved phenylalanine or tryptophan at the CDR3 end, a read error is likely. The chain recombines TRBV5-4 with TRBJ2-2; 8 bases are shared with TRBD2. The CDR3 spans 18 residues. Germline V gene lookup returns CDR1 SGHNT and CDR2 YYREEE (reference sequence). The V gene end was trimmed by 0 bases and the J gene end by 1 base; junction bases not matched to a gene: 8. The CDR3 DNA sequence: TGTGCCAGCAGCTTGGTACTAATGGGACTAGGGAACACCGGGGAGCTGTTTTCT. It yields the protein CASSLVLMGLGNTGELFS.

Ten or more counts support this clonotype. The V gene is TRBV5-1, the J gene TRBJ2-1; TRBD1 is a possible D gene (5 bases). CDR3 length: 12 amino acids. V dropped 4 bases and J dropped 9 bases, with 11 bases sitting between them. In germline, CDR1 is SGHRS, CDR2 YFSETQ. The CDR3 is CASSLQGTEQFF. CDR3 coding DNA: TGCGCCAGCAGCCTGCAGGGTACTGAGCAGTTCTTC.